This T cell receptor beta chain came from a study of early T cells in non-severe SARS-CoV-2 infection. Researchers attached unique molecular identifiers to individual cDNA molecules. Each CDR3 protein gets one entry after TCRdb re-called the 5' RACE reads with MiXCR. The data show around 46,000 distinct CDR3 sequences, roughly 5.7% seen once. V lost 2 bases and J lost 1, with 6 bases in between. CDR3 length: 13 residues. CDR1 is SGHNT and CDR2 is YYREEE in the germline V gene (reference sequence). The receptor was derived from an adult who was a healthcare worker with PCR-confirmed SARS-CoV-2 infection or an uninfected control (not recorded which). The genes are TRBV5-4 and TRBJ1-2; D remains ambiguous. This specimen was whole blood, taken at baseline. The CDR3 is CASSFWGNYGYTF. DNA for the CDR3: TGTGCCAGCAGCTTTTGGGGTAACTATGGCTACACCTTC. Full variable domain (remainder filled in from reference TRBV5-4 and TRBJ1-2): ETGVTQSPTHLIKTRGQQVTLRCSSQSGHNTVSWYQQALGQGPQFIFQYYREEENGRGNFPPRFSGLQFPNYSSELNVNALELDDSALYLCASSFWGNYGYTFGSGTRLTVV.